A single sample is the source of the 27 T cell receptor beta chains below, sequenced in a study of blood T cell repertoires in COVID-19. Measured with immunoSEQ multiplex PCR; TCRdb has only the in-frame clones, and not every one. Here the sample spans several thousand clones, about four fifths being singletons. Sequencing was performed on peripheral blood. These receptors all stem from a man aged 70 or older with active COVID-19.

This chain links TRBV11-3 with TRBJ2-1; TRBD2 agrees at 10 bases. CDR1 and CDR2 from the germline V gene are SGHNT and YENEEA. Losses at the gene ends were 0 bases for V and 10 bases for J; bases not matched to a gene: 9. The CDR3 totals 16 residues. The CDR3: CASSLDQTSGVREQFF. The CDR3 region has the DNA TGTGCCAGCAGCTTAGATCAAACTAGCGGGGTTCGGGAGCAGTTCTTC. Filled out from reference TRBV11-3 and TRBJ2-1, the complete variable domain reads EAGVVQSPRYKIIEKKQPVAFWCNPISGHNTLYWYLQNLGQGPELLIRYENEEAVDDSQLPKDRFSAERLKGVDSTLKIQPAELGDSAVYLCASSLDQTSGVREQFFGPGTRLTVL.

The chain couples TRBV28 to TRBJ1-2, with unresolved D. V lost 3 bases, J lost 1 base, and 9 bases lay in between. Germline assignment: CDR1 MDHEN and CDR2 SYDVKM. The CDR3 extends over 14 amino acids. DNA of the CDR3: TGTGCCAGCAGTTTGTCGACTGATAACTATGGCTACACCTTC. This gives the protein CASSLSTDNYGYTF.

The rearrangement uses TRBV29-1 and TRBJ2-7; D is perhaps TRBD2 (5 bases). Germline V gene lookup returns CDR1 SQVTM and CDR2 ANQGSEA. The germline V and J ends were trimmed by 7 bases and 2 bases, with 15 bases remaining between them. This CDR3 has 13 amino acids. CDR3 DNA sequence: TGCAGCGCCGGAGAGAGGGCCGCCTACGAGCAGTACTTC. Translating gives CSAGERAAYEQYF.

The genes are TRBV10-3 and TRBJ2-4; TRBD1 matches at 10 bases. The CDR3 spans 18 residues. Per the germline V gene, CDR1 is ENHRY and CDR2 is SYGVKD. V shed 6 bases, J shed 0 bases, and the junction held 11 bases outside the gene matches. The CDR3 loop reads CAISRDRGSDGAKNIQYF. CDR3 in DNA: TGTGCCATCAGCCGGGACAGGGGCTCCGACGGAGCCAAAAACATTCAGTACTTC.

This sequence joins TRBV28 and TRBJ1-1; D remains unclear. The germline V and J ends were trimmed by 5 bases and 10 bases, with 8 bases remaining between them. Germline V CDR1 and CDR2: MDHEN, SYDVKM. The CDR3 runs to 10 residues. This chain's CDR3 is CASSGMRAFF. The DNA for the CDR3 is TGTGCCAGCAGTGGTATGAGAGCTTTCTTT.

The chain couples TRBV6-5 to TRBJ2-2; 8 bases line up with TRBD2. The CDR3 is 14 amino acids. V lost 6 bases to trimming and J lost 4 bases; unmatched junction nucleotides: 4. Germline CDR1 MNHEY, CDR2 SVGAGI. CDR3 sequence: CASRTGGATGELFF. The CDR3 nucleotides read TGTGCCAGCAGGACCGGGGGGGCCACCGGGGAGCTGTTTTTT.

The J gene is TRBJ1-1, the V gene TRBV6-4; 8 bases are shared with TRBD1. CDR3 length: 14 amino acids. CDR1 and CDR2 (germline): MRHNA, SNTAGT. Trimming removed 6 bases from V and 4 bases from J; junction bases left unmatched: 7. CDR3 in amino acids: CASSSGGAGTEAFF. CDR3 coding DNA: TGTGCCAGCAGCTCAGGGGGCGCGGGCACTGAAGCTTTCTTT.

The CDR3 region is CASSQGQLNTDTQYF. In DNA form, the CDR3 reads TGTGCCAGCAGCCAAGGACAGTTGAACACAGATACGCAGTATTTT. This rearrangement joins TRBV7-6 to TRBJ2-3; a possible D gene is TRBD1 (6 bases). This CDR3 has 15 residues. Germline V gene data show CDR1 as SGHVS and CDR2 as FNYEAQ. Trimming took 5 bases from V and 2 from J, leaving 14 bases between them.

This clone was recorded once. This chain links TRBV2 with TRBJ2-1; 8 bases align to TRBD2. After removal of 8 bases from V and 8 bases from J, the junction contained 11 bases not matched to a gene. Germline V gene lookup returns CDR1 SNHLY and CDR2 FYNNEI. This CDR3 is built from 14 residues. The CDR3 is CASYSGNGLDEQFF. In DNA, the CDR3 is TGTGCCAGCTATAGCGGGAATGGCTTGGATGAGCAGTTCTTC. The entire variable domain, with the rest obtained from reference TRBV2 and TRBJ2-1, is as follows: EPEVTQTPSHQVTQMGQEVILRCVPISNHLYFYWYRQILGQKVEFLVSFYNNEISEKSEIFDDQFSVERPDGSNFTLKIRSTKLEDSAMYFCASYSGNGLDEQFFGPGTRLTVL.

This clone was seen only a few times. The chain links TRBV4-3 to TRBJ2-7, with 9 bases that match TRBD1. Germline V CDR1 and CDR2: LGHNA, YSLEER. Trimming cost V 1 base and J 0 bases; bases outside gene matches: 4. This CDR3 has 16 amino acids. The DNA of the CDR3 is TGCGCCAGCAGCCAAGGGGACAGGGCGAGCTCCTACGAGCAGTACTTC. Amino acids: CASSQGDRASSYEQYF.

The V call is TRBV2, the J call TRBJ2-2; 8 bases line up with TRBD2. The junction had 14 bases not matched to a gene; V was cut back by 7 bases and J by 7 bases. This CDR3 region has 16 residues. Germline V gene lookup returns CDR1 SNHLY and CDR2 FYNNEI. The CDR3 spells CASKERGAGEVGELFF. In DNA form, the CDR3 reads TGTGCCAGCAAGGAAAGAGGAGCGGGAGAGGTCGGGGAGCTGTTTTTT.

The chain employs TRBV5-6 and TRBJ1-2; the D is unclear. With 5 bases removed from V and 5 bases from J, the gap between germline ends came to 19 bases. This CDR3 has 15 amino acids. The germline V gene has CDR1 SGHDT and CDR2 YYEEEE. CDR3 sequence: CASSHADSRKYGYTF. The CDR3 DNA follows: TGTGCCAGCAGTCATGCGGACTCCCGGAAGTATGGCTACACCTTC.

V gene TRBV27 combines with J gene TRBJ2-1; 7 nucleotides match TRBD2. Germline CDR1 is MNHEY and CDR2 is SMNVEV (reference sequence). CDR3 length: 14 residues. With 3 bases clipped from V and 6 bases from J, the junction kept 5 bases outside the gene matches. The CDR3 region is CASSFRGSGNEQFF. CDR3 in DNA: TGTGCCAGCAGTTTCCGCGGGAGTGGCAATGAGCAGTTCTTC.

The J gene is TRBJ2-5, the V gene TRBV4-1; TRBD2 is a possible D gene (5 bases). Germline CDR1 MGHRA, CDR2 YSYEKL. Trimming removed 1 base from V and 2 bases from J, with 14 bases in between. The CDR3 extends over 16 amino acids. The CDR3 bases are TGCGCCAGCAGCCAAGTCGAGCGGCCCAGTCAAGAGACCCAGTACTTC. This translates into CASSQVERPSQETQYF.

In nucleotides, the CDR3 is TGTGCCAGCAGCCTGGGACTAGGTATAAGTGGAGAGACCCAGTACTTC. Translation: CASSLGLGISGETQYF. The gene calls are TRBV11-2 and TRBJ2-5; 8 bases are shared with TRBD2. Germline CDR1 is SGHAT and CDR2 is FQNNGV. The V gene end was trimmed by 5 bases and the J gene end by 4 bases; junction bases not matched to a gene: 12. The CDR3 length is 16 residues.

V is TRBV2 and J is TRBJ2-7, with TRBD2 matching over 7 bases. V was clipped by 4 bases and J by 4 bases; unmatched bases: 7. This CDR3 has 14 residues. In germline, CDR1 is SNHLY, CDR2 FYNNEI. Written as DNA, the CDR3 is TGTGCCAGCAGTGGATCGGGACTAAGTTACGAGCAGTACTTC. Translating gives CASSGSGLSYEQYF.

This clone was seen only a few times. Written as DNA, the CDR3 is TGTGCCAGCAGCTCTCGGACAGGGTATAGCAATCAGCCCCAGCATTTT. Protein product: CASSSRTGYSNQPQHF. This rearrangement joins TRBV7-8 to TRBJ1-5; TRBD1 aligns across 8 bases. Germline-derived CDR1 and CDR2 are SGHVS and FQNEAQ. V gave up 4 bases and J gave up 0 bases; unmatched junction bases: 5. The CDR3 totals 16 residues.

This clone was seen only a few times. V usage is TRBV25-1 and J usage is TRBJ2-1, with a weak D call TRBD2 (7 bases). CDR3 size: 15 residues. Trimming pared 8 bases from V and 9 bases from J, leaving 23 bases between. Looked up from germline, CDR1 is MGHDK and CDR2 is SYGVNS. CDR3 sequence reads: CASADRGGGFREQFF. The DNA for the CDR3 is TGTGCCAGCGCGGACCGGGGAGGGGGGTTTCGTGAGCAGTTCTTC.

The V gene is TRBV28, the J gene TRBJ2-7, with D tentatively TRBD2 (5 bases). The germline V gene encodes CDR1 MDHEN and CDR2 SYDVKM. This CDR3 is 13 amino acids long. V shed 3 bases and J shed 12 bases, with 18 bases lying between them. CDR3 in DNA: TGTGCCAGCAGTTTTCGAGTACGCCCTGGGAGGTACTTC. As protein: CASSFRVRPGRYF.

The chain couples TRBV7-9 to TRBJ1-4; the match to TRBD1 covers 8 bases. Germline values: CDR1 SEHNR, CDR2 FQNEAQ (reference sequence). V dropped 4 bases and J dropped 8; count of bases not matched to a gene: 6. The length of the CDR3 is 14 residues. CDR3 region: CASSSRTGSEKLFF. CDR3 sequence (DNA): TGTGCCAGCAGCTCCAGGACAGGGTCCGAAAAACTGTTTTTT.

J is TRBJ2-7 and V is TRBV11-1; 7 bases align to TRBD1. Germline V gene lookup returns CDR1 SGHAT and CDR2 FQDESV (reference sequence). V shed 6 bases, J shed 2 bases, and the junction held 4 bases outside the gene matches. This CDR3 comprises 13 residues. CDR3 sequence reads: CASSYRGPYEQYF. For the CDR3, the DNA is TGTGCCAGCAGTTACAGGGGTCCCTACGAGCAGTACTTC.

The chain recombines TRBV6-5 with TRBJ2-1, with D tentatively TRBD2 (6 bases). The CDR3 consists of 16 residues. The germline CDR1 and CDR2 sequences are MNHEY and SVGAGI. Trimming shortened V by 0 bases and J by 8 bases, and 17 bases separated the two germline ends. CDR3 nucleotides: TGTGCCAGCAGTTACTCGAACGTCGGCGGGAACTATGAGCAGTTCTTC. Translated: CASSYSNVGGNYEQFF.

The V and J genes are TRBV6-5 and TRBJ1-2; tentatively, D is TRBD1 (6 bases). The CDR3 runs 12 residues. Trimming stripped 4 bases from V and 6 bases from J, with 9 bases between. Per germline, CDR1 MNHEY and CDR2 SVGAGI. The CDR3 DNA reads TGTGCCAGCAGTTCCAGGGGCCATGGCTACACCTTC. It specifies CASSSRGHGYTF.

The chain uses TRBV12-3 or TRBV12-4 and TRBJ1-1; D is unclear. This CDR3 comprises 13 residues. Trimming took 7 bases from V and 1 from J, leaving 10 bases between them. The CDR3 is CASTLRANTEAFF. The CDR3 DNA sequence: TGTGCCAGCACCCTGCGCGCGAACACTGAAGCTTTCTTT.

This chain links TRBV11-2 with TRBJ2-5; 8 positions agree with TRBD1. The CDR3 covers 13 residues. J was trimmed by 7 bases and V by 4 bases; bases with no gene match: 5. Per the germline V gene, CDR1 is SGHAT and CDR2 is FQNNGV. For the CDR3, the DNA is TGTGCCAGCAGCTCCAGGGGGCTGGGGACCCAGTACTTC. Translating it yields CASSSRGLGTQYF. The entire variable domain, with the rest obtained from reference TRBV11-2 and TRBJ2-5, is as follows: EAGVAQSPRYKIIEKRQSVAFWCNPISGHATLYWYQQILGQGPKLLIQFQNNGVVDDSQLPKDRFSAERLKGVDSTLKIQPAKLEDSAVYLCASSSRGLGTQYFGPGTRLLVL.

The V call is TRBV7-9, the J call TRBJ1-2; TRBD1 aligns across 7 bases. Germline CDR1 reads SEHNR; CDR2 reads FQNEAQ (reference sequence). This CDR3 is 14 amino acids long. With V trimmed by 3 bases and J by 5 bases, 6 bases remained unmatched. The CDR3 sequence: CASSFGQAFYGYTF. The CDR3 DNA reads as TGTGCCAGCAGCTTCGGACAGGCTTTTTATGGCTACACCTTC.

This clone was found a few times. The V gene is TRBV27, the J gene TRBJ2-3; D is ambiguous. There are 11 residues in the CDR3. Trimming stripped 7 bases from V and 4 bases from J, with 6 bases between. The germline V gene encodes CDR1 MNHEY and CDR2 SMNVEV (reference sequence). The chain's CDR3 is CASTRADTQYF. CDR3 bases: TGTGCCAGCACGAGAGCAGATACGCAGTATTTT.